This T cell receptor beta chain comes out of a study of T-cell reconstitution after alpha-beta-depleted transplantation in children. Unique molecular identifiers were incorporated into the prepared TCRbeta library. TCRdb used MiXCR to reprocess the PCR reads, holding one entry per CDR3 protein. The data contain around 400,000 distinct CDR3 sequences, roughly a tenth of them singletons. This clonotype has more than one count but fewer than ten. The CDR3 sequence is 16 residues long. From germline, CDR1 is DFQATT and CDR2 SNEGSKA (reference sequence). V gave up 6 bases and J gave up 2 bases, with 20 bases separating them.

V and J are TRBV20-1 and TRBJ1-5, with D perhaps TRBD1 (6 bases). The origin of this receptor is a human donor who donated a stem cell graft to a child with acute myeloid leukemia. Sequenced here: PBMCs from the stem cell graft donor, sampled from the stem cell graft. The CDR3 DNA follows: TGCAGTGCCGCCGGAGGGGGTTTGGGGGGCAATCAGCCCCAGCATTTT. Translated: CSAAGGGLGGNQPQHF.